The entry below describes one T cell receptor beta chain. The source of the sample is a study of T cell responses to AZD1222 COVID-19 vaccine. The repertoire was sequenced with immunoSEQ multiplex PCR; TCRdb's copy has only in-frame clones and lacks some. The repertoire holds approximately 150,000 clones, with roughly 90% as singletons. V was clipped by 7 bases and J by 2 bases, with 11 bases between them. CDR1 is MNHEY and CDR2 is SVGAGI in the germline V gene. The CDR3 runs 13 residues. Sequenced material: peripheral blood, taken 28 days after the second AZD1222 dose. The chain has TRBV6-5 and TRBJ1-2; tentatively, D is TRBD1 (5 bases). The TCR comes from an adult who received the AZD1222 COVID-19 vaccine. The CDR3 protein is CASKFEGNYGYTF. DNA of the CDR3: TGTGCCAGCAAGTTTGAGGGGAACTATGGCTACACCTTC.